A single count supports the clone carrying this T cell receptor (beta chain). Profiled with immunoSEQ multiplex PCR; TCRdb holds only in-frame clones, not every one. Of approximately 150,000 clones listed, approximately 94% are singletons. The sample is drawn from a study of control samples from healthy donors and cancer patients. The length of the CDR3 is 15 residues. V lost 6 bases and J 0 bases, leaving 12 bases between the germline ends. Germline assignment: CDR1 MNHNY and CDR2 SVGAGI (reference sequence). The source is a man aged 60 to 75 with colorectal cancer. The gene calls are TRBV6-6 and TRBJ1-3; D is ambiguous. Sequenced: PBMCs. CDR3 amino acids: CASRSGRGSGNTIYF. DNA of the CDR3: TGTGCCAGCAGATCTGGACGGGGCTCTGGAAACACCATATATTTT.